The 6 T cell receptor beta chains below all came from one sample that was sequenced in a study of vaccination and CD4 T cells after COVID-19 (dated by TCRdb to between 2020 and 2023). In light of the paper, this sample's treatment or condition label describes: 10-day PBMC culture with coronavirus spike peptide pools or control peptides (ViraFEST assay). CD4+ T cells from unexposed donors were collected before the COVID-19 pandemic (2011-2018). Libraries were constructed by PCR. The sequencing machine was an Illumina iSeq 100. DNA from cultured CD4+ T cells underwent TCR sequencing with the Oncomine TCR Beta short-read assay at the Johns Hopkins FTIC core. The QIAamp micro DNA kit was used to extract genomic DNA from the cultured CD4+ T cells. The raw public reads went through TCRdb reprocessing: fastp at Q25, MiXCR clone calling, in-frame beta chains kept. Rows with one shared CDR3 protein collapse into an entry with the most common genes and DNA. The sample table records around 11,000 distinct CDR3 sequences; 30% to 50% of these occur just once. The top ten clones comprise 20% to 25% of the sample.

The antigens for these receptors are not known. The sequencing input was CD4+ T cells from blood, cultured in vitro. Receptors were obtained from a human donor in good health.

This clonotype has just a few counts. This chain connects TRBV20-1 to TRBJ1-2; no clear D. CDR3 length: 13 residues. Germline V gene data show CDR1 as DFQATT and CDR2 as SNEGSKA (reference sequence). Trimming took 3 bases from V and 4 from J, leaving 12 bases between them. The CDR3 loop is CSARDGVGYGYTF. DNA for the CDR3: TGCAGTGCTAGGGATGGTGTCGGCTATGGCTACACCTTC.

This clonotype was found a few times. CDR3 in amino acids: CASSLFPFSDNQPQHF. Here the CDR3 DNA reads TGTGCCAGCAGTTTATTTCCTTTCAGCGACAATCAGCCCCAGCATTTT. The genes are TRBV27 and TRBJ1-5, with D hard to call. Germline V lookup: CDR1 MNHEY, CDR2 SMNVEV (reference sequence). V dropped 1 base and J dropped 3 bases, with 13 bases sitting between them. This CDR3 is built from 16 residues.

This clonotype was counted between two and nine times. V gene TRBV7-3 combines with J gene TRBJ1-1; unclear D gene. Per germline, CDR1 SGHTA and CDR2 FQGTGA. V was shortened by 5 bases and J by 1 base, with 8 bases between the two germline ends. The CDR3 consists of 13 residues. As DNA, the CDR3 is TGTGCCAGCAGCCAAGGAGCGAACACTGAAGCTTTCTTT. Translated: CASSQGANTEAFF.

The J gene is TRBJ1-1, the V gene TRBV6-1; TRBD1 aligns across 8 bases. Germline CDR1 and CDR2: MNHNS and SASEGT. V gave up 6 bases and J gave up 3 bases; unmatched junction bases: 6. The CDR3 runs 14 residues. Here the CDR3 DNA reads TGTGCCAGCAGGCGGACAGGGTCGGACACTGAAGCTTTCTTT. Protein: CASRRTGSDTEAFF.

V usage is TRBV7-8 and J usage is TRBJ2-3; 14 bases fit TRBD2. This CDR3 has 17 amino acids. The junction had 0 bases not matched to a gene; V was cut back by 0 bases and J by 1 base. In germline, CDR1 is SGHVS, CDR2 FQNEAQ. In DNA, the CDR3 is TGTGCCAGCAGCTTAGCGGGACTAGCGGGAGGCACAGATACGCAGTATTTT. As protein: CASSLAGLAGGTDTQYF.

The chain couples TRBV20-1 to TRBJ1-5; D call uncertain. The CDR3 covers 14 residues. V was trimmed by 6 bases and J by 2 bases, leaving 14 bases between them. CDR1 is DFQATT and CDR2 is SNEGSKA in the germline V gene (reference sequence). Written as DNA, the CDR3 is TGCAGTGCACGAGCGGGGATTGGCAATCAGCCCCAGCATTTT. This translates into CSARAGIGNQPQHF.